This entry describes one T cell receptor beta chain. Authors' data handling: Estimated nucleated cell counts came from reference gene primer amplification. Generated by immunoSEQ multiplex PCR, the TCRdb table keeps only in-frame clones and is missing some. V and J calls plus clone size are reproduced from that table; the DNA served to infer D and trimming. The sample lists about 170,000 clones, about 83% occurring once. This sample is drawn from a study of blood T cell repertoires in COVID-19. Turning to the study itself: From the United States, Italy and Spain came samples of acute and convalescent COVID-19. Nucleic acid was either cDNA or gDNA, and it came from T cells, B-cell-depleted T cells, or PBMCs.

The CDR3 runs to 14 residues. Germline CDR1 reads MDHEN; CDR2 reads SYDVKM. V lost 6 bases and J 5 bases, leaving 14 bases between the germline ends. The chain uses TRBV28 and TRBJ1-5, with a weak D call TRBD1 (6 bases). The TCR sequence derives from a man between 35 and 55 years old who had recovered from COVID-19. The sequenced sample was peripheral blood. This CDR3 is CASSTQGRDQPQHF. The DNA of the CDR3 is TGTGCCAGCAGCACCCAGGGGCGGGATCAGCCCCAGCATTTT.